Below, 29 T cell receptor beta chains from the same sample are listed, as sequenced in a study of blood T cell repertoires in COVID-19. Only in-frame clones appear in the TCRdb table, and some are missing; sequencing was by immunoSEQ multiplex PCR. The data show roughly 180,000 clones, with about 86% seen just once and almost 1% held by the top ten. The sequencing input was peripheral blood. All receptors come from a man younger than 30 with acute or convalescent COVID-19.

Here the CDR3 DNA reads TGTGCCAGCAGCTCGGGGACAGGAAGCGATCAGCCCCAGCATTTT. Amino acid sequence: CASSSGTGSDQPQHF. This sequence joins TRBV7-7 and TRBJ1-5; 8 bases are shared with TRBD1. Germline loops: CDR1 SSHAT, CDR2 FNYEAQ (reference sequence). Germline trimming cut 4 bases from V and 5 bases from J; bases unmatched to any gene: 7. The CDR3 contains 15 residues.

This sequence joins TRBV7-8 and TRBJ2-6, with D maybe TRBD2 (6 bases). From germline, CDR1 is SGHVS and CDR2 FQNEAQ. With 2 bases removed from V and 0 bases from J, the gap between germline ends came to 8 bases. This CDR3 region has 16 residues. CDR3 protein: CASSLYSGSGANVLTF. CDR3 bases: TGTGCCAGCAGCTTATATAGCGGCTCTGGGGCCAACGTCCTGACTTTC.

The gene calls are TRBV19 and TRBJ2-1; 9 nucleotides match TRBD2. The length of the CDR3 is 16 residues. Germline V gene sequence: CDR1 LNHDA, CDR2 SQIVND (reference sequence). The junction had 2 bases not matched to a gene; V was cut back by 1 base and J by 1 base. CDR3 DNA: TGTGCCAGTAGTATAGTAAGCGGGGGGTCCTACAATGAGCAGTTCTTC. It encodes CASSIVSGGSYNEQFF. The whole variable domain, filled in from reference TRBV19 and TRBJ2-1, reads DGGITQSPKYLFRKEGQNVTLSCEQNLNHDAMYWYRQDPGQGLRLIYYSQIVNDFQKGDIAEGYSVSREKKESFPLTVTSAQKNPTAFYLCASSIVSGGSYNEQFFGPGTRLTVL.

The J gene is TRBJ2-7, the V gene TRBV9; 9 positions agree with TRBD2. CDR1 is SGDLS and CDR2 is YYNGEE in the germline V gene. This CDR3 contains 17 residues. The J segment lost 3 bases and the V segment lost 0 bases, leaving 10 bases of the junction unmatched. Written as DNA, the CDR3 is TGTGCCAGCAGCGTAGGGGGCGGCGGGGGGGCCGACTACGAGCAGTACTTC. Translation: CASSVGGGGGADYEQYF.

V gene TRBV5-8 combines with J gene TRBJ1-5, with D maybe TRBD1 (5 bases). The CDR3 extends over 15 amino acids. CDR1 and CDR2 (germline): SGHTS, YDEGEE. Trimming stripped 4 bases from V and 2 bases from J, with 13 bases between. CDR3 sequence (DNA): TGTGCCAGCAGCGCGCGACAGAGAGGCAATCAGCCCCAGCATTTT. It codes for CASSARQRGNQPQHF.

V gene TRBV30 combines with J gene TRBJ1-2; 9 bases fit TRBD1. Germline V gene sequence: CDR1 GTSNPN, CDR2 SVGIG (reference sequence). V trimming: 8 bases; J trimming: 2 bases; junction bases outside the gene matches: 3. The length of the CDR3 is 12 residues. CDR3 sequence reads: CARDRDNYGYTF. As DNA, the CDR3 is TGTGCCCGGGACAGGGACAACTATGGCTACACCTTC.

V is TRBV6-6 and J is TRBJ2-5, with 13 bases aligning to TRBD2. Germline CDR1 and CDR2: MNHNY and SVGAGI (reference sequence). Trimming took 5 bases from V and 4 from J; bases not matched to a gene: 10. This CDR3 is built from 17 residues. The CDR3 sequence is CASSRTSGGSGGETQYF. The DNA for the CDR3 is TGTGCCAGCAGTCGGACTAGCGGGGGCTCGGGAGGAGAGACCCAGTACTTC.

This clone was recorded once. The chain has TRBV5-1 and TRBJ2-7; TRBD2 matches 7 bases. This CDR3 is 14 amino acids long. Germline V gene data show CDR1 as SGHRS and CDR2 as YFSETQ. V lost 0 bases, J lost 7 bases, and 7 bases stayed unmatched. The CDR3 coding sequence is TGCGCCAGCAGCTTGGACGGACTAGGGTTAGAGCAGTACGTC. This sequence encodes CASSLDGLGLEQYV.

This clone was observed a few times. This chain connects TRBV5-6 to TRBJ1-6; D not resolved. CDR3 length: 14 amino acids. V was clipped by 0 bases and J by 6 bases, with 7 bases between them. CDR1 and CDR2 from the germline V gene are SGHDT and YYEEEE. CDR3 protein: CASSLAAGNSPLHF. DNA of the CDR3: TGTGCCAGCAGCTTGGCGGCAGGTAATTCACCCCTCCACTTT.

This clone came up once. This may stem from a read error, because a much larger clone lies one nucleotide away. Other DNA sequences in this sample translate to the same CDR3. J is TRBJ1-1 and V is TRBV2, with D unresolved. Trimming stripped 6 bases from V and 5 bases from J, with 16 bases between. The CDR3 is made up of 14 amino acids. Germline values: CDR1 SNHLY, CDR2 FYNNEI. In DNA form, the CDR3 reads TGTGCCAGCAGCGTCGACTTAAGTGGGACTGAAGCTTTCTTT. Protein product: CASSVDLSGTEAFF.

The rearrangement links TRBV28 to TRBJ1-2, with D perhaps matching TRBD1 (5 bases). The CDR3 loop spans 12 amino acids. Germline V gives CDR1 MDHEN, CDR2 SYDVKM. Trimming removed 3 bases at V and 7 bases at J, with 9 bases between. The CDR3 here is CASSFGGGGYTF. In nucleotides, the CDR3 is TGTGCCAGCAGTTTTGGGGGGGGTGGCTACACCTTC.

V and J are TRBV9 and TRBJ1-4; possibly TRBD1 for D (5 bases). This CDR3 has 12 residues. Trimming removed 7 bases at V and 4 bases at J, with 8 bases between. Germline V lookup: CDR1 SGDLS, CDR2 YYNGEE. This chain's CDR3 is CASGGDNEKLFF. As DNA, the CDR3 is TGTGCCAGCGGGGGGGATAATGAAAAACTGTTTTTT.

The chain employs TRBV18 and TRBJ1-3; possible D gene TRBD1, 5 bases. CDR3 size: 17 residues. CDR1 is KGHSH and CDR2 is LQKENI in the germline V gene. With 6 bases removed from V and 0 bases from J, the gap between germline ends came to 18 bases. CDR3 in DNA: TGTGCCAGCTCCCTTAAAGTTCAGGGTTACTCTGGAAACACCATATATTTT. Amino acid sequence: CASSLKVQGYSGNTIYF.

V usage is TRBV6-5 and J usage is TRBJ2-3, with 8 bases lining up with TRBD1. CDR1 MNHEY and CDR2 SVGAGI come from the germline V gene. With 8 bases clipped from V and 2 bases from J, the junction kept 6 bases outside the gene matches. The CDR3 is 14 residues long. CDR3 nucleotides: TGTGCCAGCGAATACAGGGGGATCACAGATACGCAGTATTTT. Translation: CASEYRGITDTQYF.

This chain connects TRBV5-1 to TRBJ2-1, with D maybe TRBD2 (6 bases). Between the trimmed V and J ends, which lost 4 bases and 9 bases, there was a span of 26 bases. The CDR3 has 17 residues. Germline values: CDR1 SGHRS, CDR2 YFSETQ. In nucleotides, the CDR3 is TGCGCCAGCAGCCTCGCAGGGCCGAGGGAGGTTTTGGGTGAGCAGTTCTTC. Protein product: CASSLAGPREVLGEQFF. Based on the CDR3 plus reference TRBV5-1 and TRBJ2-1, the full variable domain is KAGVTQTPRYLIKTRGQQVTLSCSPISGHRSVSWYQQTPGQGLQFLFEYFSETQRNKGNFPGRFSGRQFSNSRSEMNVSTLELGDSALYLCASSLAGPREVLGEQFFGPGTRLTVL.

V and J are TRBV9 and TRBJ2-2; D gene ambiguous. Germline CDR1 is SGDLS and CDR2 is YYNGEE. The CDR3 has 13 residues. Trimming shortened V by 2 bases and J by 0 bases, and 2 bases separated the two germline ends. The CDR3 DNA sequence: TGTGCCAGCAGCGTCACGAACACCGGGGAGCTGTTTTTT. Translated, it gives CASSVTNTGELFF. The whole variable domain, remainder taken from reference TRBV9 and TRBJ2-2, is DSGVTQTPKHLITATGQRVTLRCSPRSGDLSVYWYQQSLDQGLQFLIQYYNGEERAKGNILERFSAQQFPDLHSELNLSSLELGDSALYFCASSVTNTGELFFGEGSRLTVL.

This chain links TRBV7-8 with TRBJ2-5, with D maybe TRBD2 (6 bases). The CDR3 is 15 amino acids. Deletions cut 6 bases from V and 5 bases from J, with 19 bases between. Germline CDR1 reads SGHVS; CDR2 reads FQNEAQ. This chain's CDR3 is CASSPLEGHGETQYF. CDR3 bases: TGTGCCAGCAGTCCTCTGGAGGGGCACGGGGAGACCCAGTACTTC.

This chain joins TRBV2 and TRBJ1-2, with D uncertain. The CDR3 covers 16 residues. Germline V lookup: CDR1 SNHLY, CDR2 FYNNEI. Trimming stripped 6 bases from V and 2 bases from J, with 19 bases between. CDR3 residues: CASSEIQPGPNYGYTF. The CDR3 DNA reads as TGTGCCAGCAGCGAGATCCAACCAGGCCCCAACTATGGCTACACCTTC.

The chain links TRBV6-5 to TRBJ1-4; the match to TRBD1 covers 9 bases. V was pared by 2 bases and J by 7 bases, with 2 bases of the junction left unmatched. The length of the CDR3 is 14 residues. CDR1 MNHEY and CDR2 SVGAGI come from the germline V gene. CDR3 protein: CASSYEQGAEKLFF. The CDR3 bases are TGTGCCAGCAGTTACGAACAGGGGGCTGAAAAACTGTTTTTT.

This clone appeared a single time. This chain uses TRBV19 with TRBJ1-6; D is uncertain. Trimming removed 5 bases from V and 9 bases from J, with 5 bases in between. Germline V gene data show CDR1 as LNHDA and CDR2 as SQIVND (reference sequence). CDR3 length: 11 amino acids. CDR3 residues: CASSDSSPLHF. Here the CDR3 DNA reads TGTGCCAGTAGTGATAGTTCACCCCTCCACTTT.

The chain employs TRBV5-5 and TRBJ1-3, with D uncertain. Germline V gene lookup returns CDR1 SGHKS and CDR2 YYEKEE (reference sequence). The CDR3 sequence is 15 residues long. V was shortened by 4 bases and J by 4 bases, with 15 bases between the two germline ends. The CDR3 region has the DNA TGTGCCAGCAGCCCGAATCCGTATCAGGGAAACACCATATATTTT. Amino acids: CASSPNPYQGNTIYF.

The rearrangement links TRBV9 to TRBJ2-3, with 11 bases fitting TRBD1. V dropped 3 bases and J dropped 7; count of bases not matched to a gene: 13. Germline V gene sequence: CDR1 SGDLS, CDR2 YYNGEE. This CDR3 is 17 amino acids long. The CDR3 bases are TGTGCCAGCAGCGAGAGTCCGGGACAGGGGGGCTCGAATACGCAGTATTTT. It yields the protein CASSESPGQGGSNTQYF.

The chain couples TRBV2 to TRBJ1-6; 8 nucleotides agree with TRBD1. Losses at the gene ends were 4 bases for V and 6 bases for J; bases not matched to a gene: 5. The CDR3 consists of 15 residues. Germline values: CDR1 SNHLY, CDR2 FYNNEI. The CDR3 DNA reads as TGTGCCAGCAGTGTCAGGGGGCCTCCTAATTCACCCCTCCACTTT. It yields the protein CASSVRGPPNSPLHF.

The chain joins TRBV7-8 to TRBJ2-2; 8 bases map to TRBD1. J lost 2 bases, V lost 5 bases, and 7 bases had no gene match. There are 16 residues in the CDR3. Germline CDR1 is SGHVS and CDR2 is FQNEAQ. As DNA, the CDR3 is TGTGCCAGCAGCAATCAGGGGGCGGGAAACACCGGGGAGCTGTTTTTT. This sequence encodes CASSNQGAGNTGELFF. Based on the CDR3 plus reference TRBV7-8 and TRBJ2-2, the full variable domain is GAGVSQSPRYKVAKRGQDVALRCDPISGHVSLFWYQQALGQGPEFLTYFQNEAQLDKSGLPSDRFFAERPEGSVSTLKIQRTQQEDSAVYLCASSNQGAGNTGELFFGEGSRLTVL.

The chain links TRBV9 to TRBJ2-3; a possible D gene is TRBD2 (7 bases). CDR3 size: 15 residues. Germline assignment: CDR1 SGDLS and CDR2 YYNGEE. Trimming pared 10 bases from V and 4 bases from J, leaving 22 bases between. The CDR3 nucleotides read TGTGCCTCGGGGCGGGGGCCACACGAGGCAGATACGCAGTATTTT. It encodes CASGRGPHEADTQYF.

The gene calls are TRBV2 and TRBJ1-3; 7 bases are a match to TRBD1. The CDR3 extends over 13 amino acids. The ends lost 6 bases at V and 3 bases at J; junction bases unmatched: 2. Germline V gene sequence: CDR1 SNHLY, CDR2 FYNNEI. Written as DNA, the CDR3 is TGTGCCAGCAGGGGGGACAGTGGAAACACCATATATTTT. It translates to CASRGDSGNTIYF. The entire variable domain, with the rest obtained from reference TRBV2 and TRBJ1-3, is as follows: EPEVTQTPSHQVTQMGQEVILRCVPISNHLYFYWYRQILGQKVEFLVSFYNNEISEKSEIFDDQFSVERPDGSNFTLKIRSTKLEDSAMYFCASRGDSGNTIYFGEGSWLTVV.

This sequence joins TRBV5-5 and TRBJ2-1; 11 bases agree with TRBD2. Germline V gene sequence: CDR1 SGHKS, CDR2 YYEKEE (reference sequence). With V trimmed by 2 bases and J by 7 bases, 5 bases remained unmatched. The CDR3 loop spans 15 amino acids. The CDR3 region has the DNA TGTGCCAGCAGCTTCCTAGCGGGGGGACTGAATGAGCAGTTCTTC. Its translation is CASSFLAGGLNEQFF.

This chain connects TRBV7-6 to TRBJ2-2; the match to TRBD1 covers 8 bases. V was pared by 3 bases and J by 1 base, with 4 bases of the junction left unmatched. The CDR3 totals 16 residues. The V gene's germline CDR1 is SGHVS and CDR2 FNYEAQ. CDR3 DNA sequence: TGTGCCAGCAGCTTTACCGGGACAGGGAACACCGGGGAGCTGTTTTTT. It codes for CASSFTGTGNTGELFF. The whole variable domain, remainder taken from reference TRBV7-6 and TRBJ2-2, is GAGVSQSPRYKVTKRGQDVALRCDPISGHVSLYWYRQALGQGPEFLTYFNYEAQQDKSGLPNDRFSAERPEGSISTLTIQRTEQRDSAMYRCASSFTGTGNTGELFFGEGSRLTVL.

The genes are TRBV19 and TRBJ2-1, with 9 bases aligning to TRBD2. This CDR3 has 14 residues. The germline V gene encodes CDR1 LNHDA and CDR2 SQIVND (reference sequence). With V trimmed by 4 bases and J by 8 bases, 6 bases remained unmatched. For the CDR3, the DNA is TGTGCCAGTAGTAATGGCGGGGGGGCTTATGAGCAGTTCTTC. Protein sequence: CASSNGGGAYEQFF.